What follows are 24 T cell receptor beta chains derived from one specimen sequenced in a study of T cells in Graves' hyperthyroidism and ophthalmopathy. TCR beta CDR3 region amplification was performed from RNA transcripts. The TCR CDR3 was amplified in a first-round RT-PCR using the HTBI primer set. TCRdb itself ran the multiplex PCR reads through MiXCR, one entry per CDR3 protein. Among about 290,000 distinct CDR3 sequences listed, around 15% were seen once. The sequenced material came from blood. The receptors shown here come from a woman in her fifties or sixties with Graves' hyperthyroidism that later progressed to Graves' ophthalmopathy.

This clonotype was observed at least ten times. J is TRBJ2-2 and V is TRBV28, with 8 bases matching TRBD1. CDR3 size: 15 residues. Germline loops: CDR1 MDHEN, CDR2 SYDVKM. After removal of 5 bases from V and 11 bases from J, the junction contained 13 bases not matched to a gene. CDR3 in amino acids: CASSPPPGQAGELFF. The CDR3 DNA is TGTGCCAGCAGTCCCCCCCCGGGACAGGCGGGTGAGCTGTTTTTT.

This clonotype has at least ten counts. The V gene is TRBV3-1, the J gene TRBJ2-7; 15 bases align to TRBD2. Unmatched junction bases numbered 12, after V lost 8 bases and J lost 4 bases. The CDR3 extends over 17 amino acids. Germline V gene data show CDR1 as LGHDT and CDR2 as YNNKEL (reference sequence). The CDR3: CASSSRTSGRAGYEQYF. The CDR3 coding sequence is TGTGCCAGCTCTTCCCGGACTAGCGGGAGGGCAGGATACGAGCAGTACTTC.

The sample holds many counts of this clonotype. The J gene is TRBJ1-5, the V gene TRBV28, with TRBD1 matching 7 bases. Germline values: CDR1 MDHEN, CDR2 SYDVKM. The CDR3 covers 14 residues. The trim removed 6 bases at V and 5 bases at J, leaving 7 bases unmatched. The CDR3 sequence is CASSRTGQHQPQHF. For the CDR3, the DNA is TGTGCCAGCAGCCGTACGGGACAGCATCAGCCCCAGCATTTT.

There are many counts of this clonotype. This chain connects TRBV7-8 to TRBJ2-3; D call uncertain. Germline V lookup: CDR1 SGHVS, CDR2 FQNEAQ. The CDR3 contains 13 residues. With 3 bases removed from V and 4 bases from J, the gap between germline ends came to 8 bases. The CDR3 protein is CASSFGKSDTQYF. Here the CDR3 DNA reads TGTGCCAGCAGCTTTGGGAAATCAGATACGCAGTATTTT.

This clonotype was recorded many times. One junction end does not reproduce the germline sequence, and a read error may be involved. The chain uses TRBV29-1 and TRBJ2-2; a weak D match, TRBD1 (6 bases). The CDR3 spans 16 residues. Germline loops: CDR1 SQVTM, CDR2 ANQGSEA. The CDR3 sequence: CSVGLGTSLNPGELFF. CDR3 nucleotides: TGCAGCGTTGGATTAGGGACATCCTTGAACCCCGGGGAGCTGTTTTTT.

At least ten counts were recorded for this clonotype. The genes are TRBV20-1 and TRBJ2-1; D unresolved. V was shortened by 5 bases and J by 7 bases, with 15 bases between the two germline ends. Per germline, CDR1 DFQATT and CDR2 SNEGSKA (reference sequence). The CDR3 covers 13 residues. CDR3 region: CSAVGLQANEQFF. CDR3 nucleotide sequence: TGCAGTGCTGTGGGCCTTCAAGCGAATGAGCAGTTCTTC.

In this sample, this clonotype turned up many times. The rearrangement links TRBV18 to TRBJ2-7, with 10 bases aligning to TRBD1. Germline CDR1 KGHSH, CDR2 LQKENI. V lost 4 bases to trimming and J lost 3 bases; unmatched junction nucleotides: 6. The CDR3 is 15 residues long. DNA of the CDR3: TGTGCCAGCTCACTCCGGGGACAGGGGAGCTACGAGCAGTACTTC. The encoded protein is CASSLRGQGSYEQYF.

This clonotype was picked up many times. Here the CDR3 reads CASRWGDRETQYF. The CDR3 DNA reads as TGTGCCAGCCGGTGGGGGGATCGGGAGACCCAGTACTTC. The chain links TRBV6-1 to TRBJ2-5; TRBD2 might be the D (6 bases). CDR3 length: 13 residues. In germline, CDR1 is MNHNS, CDR2 SASEGT. V dropped 8 bases and J dropped 5 bases, with 15 bases sitting between them.

At least ten counts were recorded for this clonotype. The V gene is TRBV2, the J gene TRBJ2-1, with 8 bases aligning to TRBD1. Trimming took 1 base from V and 5 from J; bases not matched to a gene: 4. CDR3 length: 15 amino acids. CDR1 and CDR2 from the germline V gene are SNHLY and FYNNEI. This chain's CDR3 is CASSEGQGANNEQFF. For the CDR3, the DNA is TGTGCCAGCAGTGAAGGGCAGGGGGCAAACAATGAGCAGTTCTTC.

This clonotype appeared many times. The genes are TRBV20-1 and TRBJ1-2; no definite D call. This CDR3 spans 11 amino acids. Germline CDR1 DFQATT, CDR2 SNEGSKA (reference sequence). Trimming removed 2 bases from V and 7 bases from J, with 8 bases in between. The CDR3: CSARWQSGYTF. The CDR3 bases are TGCAGTGCTAGATGGCAGAGTGGCTACACCTTC.

This clonotype was detected many times. J is TRBJ2-3 and V is TRBV6-1; D unclear. Deletions cut 7 bases from V and 1 base from J, with 12 bases between. The CDR3 has 14 amino acids. The germline V gene encodes CDR1 MNHNS and CDR2 SASEGT. Here the CDR3 reads CASIWTEGTDTQYF. The CDR3 nucleotides are TGTGCCAGCATTTGGACCGAGGGCACAGATACGCAGTATTTT.

The chain recombines TRBV20-1 with TRBJ2-5, with D uncertain. CDR1 is DFQATT, CDR2 SNEGSKA, per germline (reference sequence). The V and J ends lost 3 bases and 1 base respectively, with 12 bases between them. The CDR3 consists of 14 residues. As DNA, the CDR3 is TGCAGTGCTAGGACATTGTGGGCCCAAGAGACCCAGTACTTC. Its protein is CSARTLWAQETQYF.

This sequence joins TRBV19 and TRBJ1-1, with unresolved D. The CDR3 covers 16 residues. V lost 0 bases and J 3 bases, leaving 14 bases between the germline ends. Germline-derived CDR1 and CDR2 are LNHDA and SQIVND (reference sequence). The CDR3 nucleotides read TGTGCCAGTAGTATAGAATGGGGTCGCCGAGACACTGAAGCTTTCTTT. Translated: CASSIEWGRRDTEAFF.

This clonotype appeared many times. This chain uses TRBV20-1 with TRBJ1-1; 7 bases are shared with TRBD1. Germline trimming cut 0 bases from V and 6 bases from J; bases unmatched to any gene: 10. The CDR3 is 15 residues long. Germline CDR1 and CDR2: DFQATT and SNEGSKA (reference sequence). CDR3 bases: TGCAGTGCTAGAGATCCAAAGGGGGCGCCGGCTGAAGCTTTCTTT. It is translated as CSARDPKGAPAEAFF.

A few counts support this clonotype. A much larger clone sits a single nucleotide away, making a read error possible. The J gene is TRBJ2-3, the V gene TRBV5-1; 7 bases are a match to TRBD1. This CDR3 has 15 amino acids. Germline V gene data show CDR1 as SGHRS and CDR2 as YFSETQ. The CDR3 DNA reads TGCGTCAGCAGCCCCTGGGACAGCTCTACAGATACGCAGTATTTT. Translated: CVSSPWDSSTDTQYF.

The V and J genes are TRBV9 and TRBJ2-4, with no clear D. Germline loops: CDR1 SGDLS, CDR2 YYNGEE. V was trimmed by 0 bases and J by 0 bases, leaving 7 bases between them. The CDR3 loop spans 15 amino acids. CDR3 bases: TGTGCCAGCAGCGTAGGAATCGGAGCCAAAAACATTCAGTACTTC. It is translated as CASSVGIGAKNIQYF.

This clonotype was picked up a small number of times. This chain uses TRBV5-1 with TRBJ1-4, with D tentatively TRBD1 (6 bases). This CDR3 is built from 16 residues. Trimming removed 0 bases at V and 0 bases at J, with 9 bases between. Looked up from germline, CDR1 is SGHRS and CDR2 is YFSETQ. CDR3 residues: CASSLVSGATNEKLFF. The CDR3 DNA follows: TGCGCCAGCAGCTTGGTTTCAGGGGCAACTAATGAAAAACTGTTTTTT.

Concerning this clonotype: One base away lies a much larger clone, so this may be a sequencing read error. The V call is TRBV9, the J call TRBJ2-1; D not resolved. The germline CDR1 and CDR2 sequences are SGDLS and YYNGEE. The CDR3 sequence is 15 residues long. This chain's CDR3 is CASSVEIVGPNEQSF. The CDR3 region has the DNA TGTGCCAGCAGCGTAGAAATAGTAGGGCCGAATGAGCAGTCCTTC. The whole variable domain, remainder taken from reference TRBV9 and TRBJ2-1, is DSGVTQTPKHLITATGQRVTLRCSPRSGDLSVYWYQQSLDQGLQFLIQYYNGEERAKGNILERFSAQQFPDLHSELNLSSLELGDSALYFCASSVEIVGPNEQSFGPGTRLTVL.

This clonotype was seen at least ten times. The gene calls are TRBV12-3 or TRBV12-4 and TRBJ2-6, with unresolved D. V lost 3 bases to trimming and J lost 1 base, with 13 bases between them. The CDR3 extends over 17 amino acids. The CDR3 loop reads CASSFLFIESGANVLTF. In DNA form, the CDR3 reads TGTGCCAGCAGTTTCTTATTCATAGAATCTGGGGCCAACGTCCTGACTTTC.

The gene calls are TRBV7-4 and TRBJ2-1; 13 bases fit TRBD2. CDR3 length: 16 residues. The germline CDR1 and CDR2 sequences are SGHVT and SQSDAQ. The J segment lost 9 bases and the V segment lost 5 bases, leaving 10 bases of the junction unmatched. CDR3 amino acids: CASSNRTSGSVGEQFF. DNA for the CDR3: TGTGCCAGCAGCAACAGGACTAGCGGGAGTGTAGGTGAGCAGTTCTTC.

This clonotype was picked up many times. The rearrangement joins TRBV6-2 or TRBV6-3 to TRBJ2-1; D gene ambiguous. This CDR3 contains 15 residues. V was shortened by 6 bases and J by 0 bases, with 12 bases between the two germline ends. In germline, CDR1 is MNHEY, CDR2 SVGEGT. In DNA form, the CDR3 reads TGTGCCAGCAGGGTTCTCGATAGCTCCTACAATGAGCAGTTCTTC. Translation: CASRVLDSSYNEQFF.

In its sample, this clonotype was seen many times. The chain uses TRBV2 and TRBJ1-5; D not resolved. The CDR3 covers 14 residues. V lost 8 bases to trimming and J lost 7 bases, with 18 bases between them. CDR1 is SNHLY and CDR2 is FYNNEI in the germline V gene. CDR3 coding DNA: TGTGCCAGCTCAGGACGGGCCAAAGGGCAGCCCCAGCATTTT. It specifies CASSGRAKGQPQHF.

This clonotype was picked up many times. The V and J genes are TRBV5-1 and TRBJ2-7, with 10 nucleotides matching TRBD2. V dropped 1 base and J dropped 4; count of bases not matched to a gene: 14. The CDR3 runs to 18 residues. CDR1 is SGHRS, CDR2 YFSETQ, per germline. The CDR3 nucleotides are TGCGCCAGCAGCTTGCCTAGCGGGAGTAATATTCTCGGTTACGAGCAGTACTTC. It yields the protein CASSLPSGSNILGYEQYF.

With respect to this clonotype: The junction departs from the called germline gene at one end, perhaps through a read error. The chain joins TRBV5-1 to TRBJ2-7; tentative D call: TRBD1 (5 bases). The CDR3 loop spans 14 amino acids. Germline V lookup: CDR1 SGHRS, CDR2 YFSETQ. The CDR3 DNA reads as TGCGCCAGCAGCTTCGACAGATACTCCCACGAGCAGTACTTC. It translates to CASSFDRYSHEQYF. Supplemented by reference TRBV5-1 and TRBJ2-7, the full variable domain reads KAGVTQTPRYLIKTRGQQVTLSCSPISGHRSVSWYQQTPGQGLQFLFEYFSETQRNKGNFPGRFSGRQFSNSRSEMNVSTLELGDSALYLCASSFDRYSHEQYFGPGTRLTVT.